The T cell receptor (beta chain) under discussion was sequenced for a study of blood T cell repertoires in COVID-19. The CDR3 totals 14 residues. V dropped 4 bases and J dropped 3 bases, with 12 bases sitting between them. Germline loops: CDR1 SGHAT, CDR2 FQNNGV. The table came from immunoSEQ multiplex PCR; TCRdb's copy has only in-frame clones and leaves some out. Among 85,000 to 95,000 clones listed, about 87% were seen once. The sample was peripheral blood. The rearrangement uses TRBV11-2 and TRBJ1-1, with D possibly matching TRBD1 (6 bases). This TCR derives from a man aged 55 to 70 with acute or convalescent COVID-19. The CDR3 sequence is CASSSQPGDTEAFF. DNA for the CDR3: TGTGCCAGCAGCTCCCAGCCAGGGGACACTGAAGCTTTCTTT.